One and the same sample provided the 10 T cell receptor beta chains below, sequenced in a study of T cell responses to AZD1222 COVID-19 vaccine. Data came from immunoSEQ multiplex PCR; TCRdb stores just in-frame clones and leaves some out. The sample has around 170,000 clones, about nine tenths seen once. The sample was peripheral blood, taken on day 0 of AZD1222 vaccination. The receptors were gathered from an adult in good health.

The rearrangement links TRBV10-3 to TRBJ1-2, with D uncertain. Between the trimmed V and J ends, which lost 2 bases and 4 bases, there was a span of 17 bases. Per the germline V gene, CDR1 is ENHRY and CDR2 is SYGVKD. This CDR3 has 16 residues. In DNA, the CDR3 is TGTGCCATCAGTGAGACGCCTAATCCCTATCCCTATGGCTACACCTTC. Translated: CAISETPNPYPYGYTF.

The genes are TRBV14 and TRBJ2-7, with TRBD1 matching over 7 bases. The CDR3 length is 15 residues. Germline-derived CDR1 and CDR2 are SGHDN and FVKESK. V shed 0 bases, J shed 7 bases, and the junction held 9 bases outside the gene matches. The CDR3 protein is CASSQDPGGWGEQYF. The CDR3 nucleotides read TGTGCCAGCAGCCAAGATCCAGGGGGATGGGGAGAGCAGTACTTC. Using reference TRBV14 and TRBJ2-7 for the parts outside the CDR3, the full variable domain is EAGVTQFPSHSVIEKGQTVTLRCDPISGHDNLYWYRRVMGKEIKFLLHFVKESKQDESGMPNNRFLAERTGGTYSTLKVQPAELEDSGVYFCASSQDPGGWGEQYFGPGTRLTVT.

The V and J genes are TRBV4-3 and TRBJ2-1; TRBD1 matches 7 bases. From germline, CDR1 is LGHNA and CDR2 YSLEER. The junction had 0 bases not matched to a gene; V was cut back by 4 bases and J by 0 bases. CDR3 size: 14 residues. CDR3 protein: CASSRDSSYNEQFF. Written as DNA, the CDR3 is TGCGCCAGCAGCCGGGACAGCTCCTACAATGAGCAGTTCTTC.

The genes are TRBV27 and TRBJ2-7; 9 bases fit TRBD2. Germline loops: CDR1 MNHEY, CDR2 SMNVEV (reference sequence). With 5 bases clipped from V and 4 bases from J, the junction kept 6 bases outside the gene matches. The CDR3 is 14 amino acids. Written as DNA, the CDR3 is TGTGCCAGCAGTGAACTAGCGGGTCTGTACGAGCAGTACTTC. Protein: CASSELAGLYEQYF.

For the CDR3, the DNA is TGTGCCACCAGCAGGGAACAGGGCGCCACAGATACGCAGTATTTT. This encodes CATSREQGATDTQYF. This chain links TRBV15 with TRBJ2-3; tentative D call: TRBD1 (6 bases). Germline lookup yields CDR1 LNHNV and CDR2 YYDKDF (reference sequence). The CDR3 consists of 15 residues. V was trimmed by 3 bases and J by 2 bases, leaving 12 bases between them.

CDR3 loop: CASRLGRSQPQHF. The DNA of the CDR3 is TGTGCCAGTAGGCTGGGACGGAGTCAGCCCCAGCATTTT. The chain is built from TRBV19 and TRBJ1-5; a possible D gene is TRBD1 (5 bases). The CDR3 covers 13 residues. From germline, CDR1 is LNHDA and CDR2 SQIVND (reference sequence). The V end lost 6 bases, the J end lost 6 bases, and 12 bases lay between the germline ends.

The chain employs TRBV9 and TRBJ2-3; D is possibly TRBD2 (5 bases). CDR3 size: 16 residues. V lost 2 bases and J 8 bases, leaving 21 bases between the germline ends. Per the germline V gene, CDR1 is SGDLS and CDR2 is YYNGEE. DNA of the CDR3: TGTGCCAGCAGCGTCAGCCCCTCCGAACAAGCGGTTACGCAGTATTTT. Its translation is CASSVSPSEQAVTQYF.

The J gene is TRBJ1-4, the V gene TRBV7-9, with TRBD1 matching over 9 bases. V was pared by 1 base and J by 8 bases, with 11 bases of the junction left unmatched. Per the germline V gene, CDR1 is SEHNR and CDR2 is FQNEAQ (reference sequence). The CDR3 runs 17 residues. CDR3 sequence: CASSLGDRGSVREKLFF. The CDR3 DNA sequence: TGTGCCAGCAGCTTAGGTGACAGGGGGAGTGTAAGAGAAAAACTGTTTTTT.

V is TRBV18 and J is TRBJ2-2; no firm D call. The V end was cut by 2 bases, the J end by 10 bases, with 5 bases between. From germline, CDR1 is KGHSH and CDR2 LQKENI. This CDR3 spans 11 amino acids. The CDR3 loop reads CASSPKEELFF. As DNA, the CDR3 is TGTGCCAGCTCACCAAAGGAGGAGCTGTTTTTT.

The table lists this clone with a few counts. This chain links TRBV19 with TRBJ2-3; 7 bases are a match to TRBD2. J lost 5 bases, V lost 7 bases, and 6 bases had no gene match. The CDR3 loop spans 13 amino acids. Germline assignment: CDR1 LNHDA and CDR2 SQIVND (reference sequence). The CDR3 loop is CASIQRGKDTQYF. CDR3 in DNA: TGTGCCAGTATCCAGCGGGGTAAAGATACGCAGTATTTT.